This entry lists 3 T cell receptor beta chains sequenced from one sample in a study of blood T cell repertoires in COVID-19. The method was immunoSEQ multiplex PCR; TCRdb's version includes in-frame clones alone and lacks a portion of them. The top ten clones hold 4.1% of a sample with some 270,000 clones, 80% to 90% of them seen once. The sample was PBMCs or T cells enriched from blood (not recorded which). Receptors were obtained from a woman in her twenties or thirties with acute COVID-19.

There are a few counts of this clone. The CDR3 coding sequence is TGTGCCAGCAGCCAAGAAACAGCCGGTGGCTACACCTTC. It is translated as CASSQETAGGYTF. V gene TRBV3-1 (or the pseudogene TRBV3-2) combines with J gene TRBJ1-2; unclear D gene. CDR1 is LGHDT, CDR2 YNNKEL, per germline (reference sequence). This CDR3 has 13 amino acids. V lost 0 bases, J lost 7 bases, and 9 bases lay in between.

The chain couples TRBV25-1 to TRBJ1-3; D unresolved. V was trimmed by 1 base and J by 0 bases, leaving 7 bases between them. Looked up from germline, CDR1 is MGHDK and CDR2 is SYGVNS. The CDR3 contains 15 residues. The CDR3 here is CASSEFSLSGNTIYF. In DNA form, the CDR3 reads TGTGCCAGCAGTGAATTTAGTCTCTCTGGAAACACCATATATTTT.

J is TRBJ1-5 and V is TRBV19; 7 bases align to TRBD1. CDR1 LNHDA and CDR2 SQIVND come from the germline V gene (reference sequence). This CDR3 has 15 residues. V lost 4 bases, J lost 2 bases, and 5 bases stayed unmatched. The DNA of the CDR3 is TGTGCCAGTAGTACTAATACAGGGGGCAATCAGCCCCAGCATTTT. Translating gives CASSTNTGGNQPQHF.